These T cell receptor beta chains were read from a single sample in a study of beta chain features in type 1 diabetes. Repertoires were generated with immunoSEQ multiplex PCR, while TCRdb's copy carries only in-frame clones and drops some. The sample lists 500,000 to 700,000 clones, less than 20% occurring once. The sample consisted of naive CD4+ T cells from blood. The receptor source for this set is a man younger than 30 in good health. Each CDR3 is given with its conserved first and last residue.

j_gene: TRBJ2-7
v_gene: TRBV10-3
CDR3aa: CAISGVGDAYEQYF

j_gene: TRBJ2-3
v_gene: TRBV25-1
CDR3aa: CASSAAFSTDTQYF

j_gene: TRBJ1-5
v_gene: TRBV5-1
CDR3aa: CASSLGLNQPQHF

j_gene: TRBJ2-7
v_gene: TRBV7-2
CDR3aa: CASSLGLGLAGTEQYF

j_gene: TRBJ2-4
v_gene: TRBV11-3
CDR3aa: CASSSGQGGNIQYF

j_gene: TRBJ1-4
v_gene: TRBV6-4
CDR3aa: CASSDPDRQYEKLFF

j_gene: TRBJ2-1
v_gene: TRBV6-6
CDR3aa: CASTGLAYNEQFF

j_gene: TRBJ2-2
v_gene: TRBV7-2
CDR3aa: CASSSTGATGELFF

j_gene: TRBJ1-1
v_gene: TRBV29-1
CDR3aa: CSVVSGTEAFF

j_gene: TRBJ2-2
v_gene: TRBV9
CDR3aa: CASSVVGAPNTGELFF

j_gene: TRBJ2-7
v_gene: TRBV25-1
CDR3aa: CASSRKDRRGYEQYF

j_gene: TRBJ2-2
v_gene: TRBV7-2
CDR3aa: CASSLAPLFPLAGAANTGELFF

j_gene: TRBJ2-1
v_gene: TRBV7-8
CDR3aa: CASIKSGGPLLF

j_gene: TRBJ2-1
v_gene: TRBV5-1
CDR3aa: CASSSFPDRTYNEQFF

j_gene: TRBJ1-2
v_gene: TRBV18
CDR3aa: CASSPQNNYGYTF

j_gene: TRBJ2-2
v_gene: TRBV19
CDR3aa: CASIGLAAGELFF

j_gene: TRBJ2-5
v_gene: TRBV7-3
CDR3aa: CASSLRQGAKEQYF

j_gene: TRBJ2-7
v_gene: TRBV11-2
CDR3aa: CASTLLPRDRGKVQYF

j_gene: TRBJ1-2
v_gene: TRBV29-1
CDR3aa: CSVAAILGQGPSGYTF

j_gene: TRBJ2-1
v_gene: TRBV5-1
CDR3aa: CASGGAYNEQFF

j_gene: TRBJ2-5
v_gene: TRBV6-5
CDR3aa: CASTRTGSEETQYF

j_gene: TRBJ2-1
v_gene: TRBV7-2
CDR3aa: CASSRPGQYNEQFF

j_gene: TRBJ2-5
v_gene: TRBV4-2
CDR3aa: CASSRGSPAGFKETQYF

j_gene: TRBJ1-2
v_gene: TRBV27
CDR3aa: CASSQTLPGQSYGYTF

j_gene: TRBJ1-3
v_gene: TRBV6-6
CDR3aa: CASILGGTSDGNTIYF

j_gene: TRBJ2-1
v_gene: TRBV7-2
CDR3aa: CASSFGPLRSTANEQFF

j_gene: TRBJ2-7
v_gene: TRBV15
CDR3aa: CATSREVAQQYF

j_gene: TRBJ2-1
v_gene: TRBV7-3
CDR3aa: CASSLPSLAGGIKEQFF

j_gene: TRBJ1-1
v_gene: TRBV7-9
CDR3aa: CASRVQGLNTEAFF

j_gene: TRBJ2-3
v_gene: TRBV10-3
CDR3aa: CAMKNTDTQYF

j_gene: TRBJ1-5
v_gene: TRBV5-6
CDR3aa: CASSLDSSNQPQHF

j_gene: TRBJ2-1
v_gene: TRBV6-7
CDR3aa: CASRFSHNYNEQFF

j_gene: TRBJ1-2
v_gene: TRBV9
CDR3aa: CASSVGPGVIYGYTF

j_gene: TRBJ1-2
v_gene: TRBV6-5
CDR3aa: CASFQGDYGYTF

j_gene: TRBJ1-2
v_gene: TRBV28
CDR3aa: CASSLSWTGQRSNYGYTF

j_gene: TRBJ2-2
v_gene: TRBV7-2
CDR3aa: CASSRQNTGELFF

j_gene: TRBJ2-2
v_gene: TRBV4-3
CDR3aa: CASSQEGLANTGELFF

j_gene: TRBJ2-3
v_gene: TRBV5-1
CDR3aa: CASSWRQSTDTQYF

j_gene: TRBJ2-1
v_gene: TRBV25-1
CDR3aa: CASSPGGRGSNEQFF

j_gene: TRBJ1-6
v_gene: TRBV27
CDR3aa: CASSFRTGGNYNSPLHF

j_gene: TRBJ2-1
v_gene: TRBV7-2
CDR3aa: CASSSRSPGLAGAREFF

j_gene: TRBJ2-4
v_gene: TRBV5-1
CDR3aa: CASSLAVNPDKNIQYF

j_gene: TRBJ1-1
v_gene: TRBV5-1
CDR3aa: CASSPEGANTEAFF

j_gene: TRBJ1-5
v_gene: TRBV30
CDR3aa: CAWSVVRSWGFPGAQPQHF

j_gene: TRBJ1-1
v_gene: TRBV7-3
CDR3aa: CASSLTVMNTEAFF

j_gene: TRBJ2-5
v_gene: TRBV11-1
CDR3aa: CASSTGGAHGKTQYF